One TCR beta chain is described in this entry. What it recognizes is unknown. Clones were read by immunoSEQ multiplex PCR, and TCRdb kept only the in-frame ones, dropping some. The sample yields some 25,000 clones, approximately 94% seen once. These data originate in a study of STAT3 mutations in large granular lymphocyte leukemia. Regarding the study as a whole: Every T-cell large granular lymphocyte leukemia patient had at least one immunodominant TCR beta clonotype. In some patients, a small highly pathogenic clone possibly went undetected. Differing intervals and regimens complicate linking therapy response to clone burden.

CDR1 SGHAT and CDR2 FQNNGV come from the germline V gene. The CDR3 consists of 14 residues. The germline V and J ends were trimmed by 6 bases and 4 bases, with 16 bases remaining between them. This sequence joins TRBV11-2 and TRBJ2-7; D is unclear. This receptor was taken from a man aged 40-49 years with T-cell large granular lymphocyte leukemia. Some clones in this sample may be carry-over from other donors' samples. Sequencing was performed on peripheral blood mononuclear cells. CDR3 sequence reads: CASSPGPTPYEQYF. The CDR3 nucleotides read TGTGCCAGCAGTCCGGGCCCGACCCCATACGAGCAGTACTTC.